Listed below are T cell receptor beta chains from one sample, sequenced in a study of PD-1 blockade in classical Hodgkin lymphoma. The repertoire was sequenced with immunoSEQ multiplex PCR; TCRdb's copy has only in-frame clones and lacks some. The sample lists about 64,000 clones, around 90% seen once, with 9% to 12% in the top ten. Sequencing was performed on peripheral blood mononuclear cells (PBMCs), taken before the fourth cycle of nivolumab. These receptors originate from a human donor with classical Hodgkin lymphoma. The CDR3 runs from the conserved cysteine through the conserved F or W. D genes are given only for firm matches. Expanded clones are given a class, and other clones once, few, many or no size at all.

size	V	length	D	J	DNA	CDR3
-	TRBV7-9	11	-	TRBJ2-1	TGTGCCAGCAGCTTAAGTGCTGAGCAGTTCTTC	CASSLSAEQFF
-	TRBV11-3	12	-	TRBJ2-2	TGTGCCAGCAGCCCATACACCGGGGAGCTGTTTTTT	CASSPYTGELFF
once	TRBV5-1	13	-	TRBJ1-3	TGCGCCAGCTACCTGGGCCCTGGGGACACCATATATTTT	CASYLGPGDTIYF
-	TRBV10-3	16	-	TRBJ2-2	TGTGCCATCAGTGCCGGCGTTCTCGCGAACACCGGGGAGCTGTTTTTT	CAISAGVLANTGELFF
-	TRBV20-1	11	-	TRBJ2-1	TGCAGTGCTAAGGGGGACAATGAGCAGTTCTTC	CSAKGDNEQFF
few	TRBV29-1	14	TRBD2	TRBJ2-4	TGCAGCGTTGGGACTAGCGGGGGGAAGGGCATTCAGTACTTC	CSVGTSGGKGIQYF
once	TRBV9	15	-	TRBJ2-2	TGTGCCAGCAGCGTAGCGTCAGGATTCACCGGGGAGCTGTTTTTT	CASSVASGFTGELFF
-	TRBV6-5	15	-	TRBJ1-3	TGTGCCAGCATCGACCGACTGGCCTCTGGAAACACCATATATTTT	CASIDRLASGNTIYF
-	TRBV13	14	-	TRBJ1-6	TGTGCCAGCAGCTTAGCTGGGGGGAATTCACCCCTCCACTTT	CASSLAGGNSPLHF
-	TRBV7-6	12	-	TRBJ2-2	TGTGCCAGCAGCTCAGGGACCGGGGAGCTGTTTTTT	CASSSGTGELFF
-	TRBV7-9	12	-	TRBJ1-2	TGTGCCAGCAGCTTTAACCCGGGTGGCTACACCTTC	CASSFNPGGYTF
-	TRBV30	15	-	TRBJ2-7	TGTGCCTGGAGTAATTGGGGCCCCCTAGGCAACGAGCAGTACTTC	CAWSNWGPLGNEQYF
-	TRBV30	14	-	TRBJ2-3	TGTGCCTGGGAGCTGAACGGGGCTTCAGATACGCAGTATTTT	CAWELNGASDTQYF
-	TRBV19	13	-	TRBJ1-5	TGTGCCAGTAGTACTGCCCTCAATCAGCCCCAGCATTTT	CASSTALNQPQHF
-	TRBV10-2	13	-	TRBJ2-3	TGCGCCAGCAGTGACCCACTACCAGATACGCAGTATTTT	CASSDPLPDTQYF
-	TRBV25-1	14	-	TRBJ1-2	TGTGCCAGCAGTGAGCCCCAGGTTCCCAATGGCTACACCTTC	CASSEPQVPNGYTF
-	TRBV7-9	16	-	TRBJ1-6	TGTGCCAGCAGCGATACTAAGAGCTCCTATAATTCACCCCTCCACTTT	CASSDTKSSYNSPLHF
-	TRBV19	12	-	TRBJ2-4	TGTGCCAGTTCCCCTGGGGGAAACATTCAGTACTTC	CASSPGGNIQYF
-	TRBV27	13	-	TRBJ1-1	TGTGCCAGCAGTTTCATCAGTAACACTGAAGCTTTCTTT	CASSFISNTEAFF
-	TRBV12-5	17	-	TRBJ2-3	TGTGCTAGTGGTTTGAGCGGGACAAATTACTTCACAGATACGCAGTATTTT	CASGLSGTNYFTDTQYF
-	TRBV7-3	13	-	TRBJ1-2	TGTGCCAGCAGCCCAGGTTTAAACTATGGCTACACCTTC	CASSPGLNYGYTF
-	TRBV27	19	-	TRBJ2-7	TGTGCCAGCAGTCGGAGCCTACAGGCATCCTCCTCCCTTCTCTACGAGCAGTACTTC	CASSRSLQASSSLLYEQYF
-	TRBV6-6	13	TRBD1	TRBJ1-2	TGTGCCAGCAGCCGGGACAGGGACTCTGGCTACACCTTC	CASSRDRDSGYTF
-	TRBV13	11	-	TRBJ2-3	TGTGCCAGCAGGAGTCTGGATACGCAGTATTTT	CASRSLDTQYF
few	TRBV5-1	13	-	TRBJ1-4	TGCGCCAGCAGCTTAGAGGGTAGGGAAAAACTGTTTTTT	CASSLEGREKLFF
-	TRBV4-2	16	TRBD1	TRBJ1-3	TGTGCCAGCAGCCAAGGATTAGGGACAGGGCGCGACACCATATATTTT	CASSQGLGTGRDTIYF
-	TRBV28	16	-	TRBJ1-3	TGTGCCAGCAGTTTATGGTCAAGGGATGCTGGAAACACCATATATTTT	CASSLWSRDAGNTIYF
-	TRBV19	16	-	TRBJ1-4	TGTGCCAGTAAGAGTCTCCACCAGAGGACTAATGAAAAACTGTTTTTT	CASKSLHQRTNEKLFF
-	TRBV7-6	15	TRBD2	TRBJ2-7	TGTGCCAGCAGCTTGGGTACTAGCGGGGGGCCCGAGCAGTACTTC	CASSLGTSGGPEQYF
-	TRBV30	14	-	TRBJ1-4	TGTGCCTGGAGTGACGGGGCAAGTAATGAAAAACTGTTTTTT	CAWSDGASNEKLFF
-	TRBV19	16	-	TRBJ1-2	TGTGCCAGTATCCCCTCCAGCCAGGGGTTGGGTTATGGCTACACCTTC	CASIPSSQGLGYGYTF
-	TRBV7-6	16	-	TRBJ1-5	TGTGCCAGCAGCTTAGGGACGGCTGGTTCGGGCCAGCCCCAGCATTTT	CASSLGTAGSGQPQHF
-	TRBV6-1	15	TRBD1	TRBJ2-7	TGTGCCAGCAGTGCCCTAGGACAGGCATCCTACGAGCAGTACTTC	CASSALGQASYEQYF
once	TRBV11-2	12	-	TRBJ2-7	TGTGCCAGCAGCCCGAAACACATCTCGCGGTACTTC	CASSPKHISRYF
-	TRBV20-1	10	-	TRBJ2-1	TGCAGTGCTAGCGCGGATGAGCAGTTCTTC	CSASADEQFF
-	TRBV5-6	15	-	TRBJ1-6	TGTGCCAGCAGCTTGGTCGGCATAGGGAATTCACCCCTCCACTTT	CASSLVGIGNSPLHF
-	TRBV7-2	13	-	TRBJ1-1	TGTGCCAGCAGACCCATCGGGGGACTTGAAGCTTTCTTT	CASRPIGGLEAFF
-	TRBV9	15	-	TRBJ2-3	TGTGCCAGCACCCAGGGGACTACCCCCACAGATACGCAGTATTTT	CASTQGTTPTDTQYF